This T cell receptor (beta chain) was sequenced during a study of vaccination and CD4 T cells after COVID-19. The treatment was: roughly 10-day PBMC culture with coronavirus spike peptide pools or control peptides (ViraFEST assay). Turning to this clonotype: Its specificity is unknown.

This CDR3 has 15 residues. The V gene's germline CDR1 is SNHLY and CDR2 FYNNEI. J gave up 1 base and V 7 bases, and 7 bases lay outside the gene matches. The study sequenced cultured CD4+ T cell DNA using the Oncomine TCR Beta short-read assay. TCRdb reanalysed the PCR reads using MiXCR and keeps one entry per CDR3 protein. The sample records under 20,000 distinct CDR3 sequences, approximately 22% being singletons. Sequences were obtained from cultured CD4+ T cells from blood. The TCR sequence derives from a human donor with COVID-19. The chain is built from TRBV2 and TRBJ2-1; 7 bases match TRBD1. The CDR3 sequence is CASKPGQPSYNEQFF. Written as DNA, the CDR3 is TGTGCCAGCAAACCGGGACAGCCATCCTACAATGAGCAGTTCTTC. Supplemented by reference TRBV2 and TRBJ2-1, the full variable domain reads EPEVTQTPSHQVTQMGQEVILRCVPISNHLYFYWYRQILGQKVEFLVSFYNNEISEKSEIFDDQFSVERPDGSNFTLKIRSTKLEDSAMYFCASKPGQPSYNEQFFGPGTRLTVL.